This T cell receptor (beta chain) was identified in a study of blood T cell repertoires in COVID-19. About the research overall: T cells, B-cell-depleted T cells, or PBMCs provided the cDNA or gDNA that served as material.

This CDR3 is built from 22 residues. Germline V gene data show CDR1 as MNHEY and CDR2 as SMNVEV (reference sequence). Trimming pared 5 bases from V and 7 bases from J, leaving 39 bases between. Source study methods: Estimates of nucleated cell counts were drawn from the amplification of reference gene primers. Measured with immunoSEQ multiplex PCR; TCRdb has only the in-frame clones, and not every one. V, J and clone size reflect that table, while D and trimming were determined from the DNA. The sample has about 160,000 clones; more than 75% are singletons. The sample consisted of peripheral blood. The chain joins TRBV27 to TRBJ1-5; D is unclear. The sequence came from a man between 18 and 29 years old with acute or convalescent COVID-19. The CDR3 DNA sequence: TGTGCCAGCAGTCCTGGGCCTACCCCCCAAGTCGGTAGTATTCCGCGGAGGCAGCCCCAGCATTTT. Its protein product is CASSPGPTPQVGSIPRRQPQHF.